The following is a TCR beta chain sequence with its context. Its antigen is not identified. This entry is derived from a study of T cells after yellow fever vaccination. Across the whole study: Where fractions had low cell numbers, libraries were prepared from them with the SMART-Seq v4 Ultra Low Input RNA kit.

The 5'RACE template-switching step produced TCR cDNA and added a universal primer site and UMIs. Each CDR3 protein gets one entry after TCRdb re-called the 5' RACE reads with MiXCR. The data contain under 550,000 distinct CDR3 sequences, roughly a fifth of them singletons. Regarding the study as a whole: The secondary response showed a weaker magnitude and a faster peak, day 5 versus 15.

Source: PBMCs, taken 20 to 25 days after the first yellow fever vaccination. The clonotype comes from a man between 18 and 35 years old who received the YFV17D yellow fever vaccine.

CDR3 residues: CASSRSGGDGYGYTF. In DNA form, the CDR3 reads TGTGCCAGCAGCAGATCAGGGGGCGACGGCTATGGCTACACCTTC. This chain uses TRBV12-3 or TRBV12-4 with TRBJ1-2, with 8 bases aligning to TRBD1. Trimming removed 6 bases from V and 4 bases from J; junction bases left unmatched: 10. The CDR3 consists of 15 residues.